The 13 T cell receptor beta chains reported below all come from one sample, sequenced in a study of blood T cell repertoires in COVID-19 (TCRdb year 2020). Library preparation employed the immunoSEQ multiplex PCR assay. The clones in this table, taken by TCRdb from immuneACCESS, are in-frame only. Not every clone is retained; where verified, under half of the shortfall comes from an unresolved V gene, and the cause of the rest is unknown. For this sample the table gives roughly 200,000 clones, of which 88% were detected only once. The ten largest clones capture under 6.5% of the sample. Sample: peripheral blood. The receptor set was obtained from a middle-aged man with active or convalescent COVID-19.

The chain's CDR3 is CASSPEFGTGFRSTNYGYTF. The CDR3 DNA follows: TGTGCCAGCAGCCCGGAGTTCGGGACAGGATTTCGATCCACTAACTATGGCTACACCTTC. The chain couples TRBV3-1 (or the pseudogene TRBV3-2) to TRBJ1-2; 8 bases are shared with TRBD1. This CDR3 region has 20 residues. Trimming at V came to 4 bases and at J to 0 bases, leaving 19 bases not matched to a gene. The V gene's germline CDR1 is LGHDT and CDR2 YNNKEL (reference sequence).

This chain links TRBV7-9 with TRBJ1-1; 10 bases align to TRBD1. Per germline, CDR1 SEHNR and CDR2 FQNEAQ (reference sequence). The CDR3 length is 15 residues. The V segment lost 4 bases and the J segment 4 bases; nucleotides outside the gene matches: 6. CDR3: CASSYGQGVITEAFF. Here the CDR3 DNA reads TGTGCCAGCAGCTACGGACAGGGGGTGATCACTGAAGCTTTCTTT.

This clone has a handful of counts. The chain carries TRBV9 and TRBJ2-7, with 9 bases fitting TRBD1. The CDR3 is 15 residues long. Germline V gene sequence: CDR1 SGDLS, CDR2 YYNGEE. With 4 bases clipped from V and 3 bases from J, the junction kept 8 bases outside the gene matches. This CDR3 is CASSPGGTGYYEQYF. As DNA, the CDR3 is TGTGCCAGCAGCCCCGGCGGGACAGGGTACTACGAGCAGTACTTC.

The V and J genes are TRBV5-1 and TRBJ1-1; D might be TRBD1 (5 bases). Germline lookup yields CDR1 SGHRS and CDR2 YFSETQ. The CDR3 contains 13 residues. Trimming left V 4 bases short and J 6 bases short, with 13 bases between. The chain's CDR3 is CASSLGARPEAFF. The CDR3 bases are TGCGCCAGCAGCCTTGGGGCCCGGCCTGAAGCTTTCTTT. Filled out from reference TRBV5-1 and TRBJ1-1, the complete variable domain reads KAGVTQTPRYLIKTRGQQVTLSCSPISGHRSVSWYQQTPGQGLQFLFEYFSETQRNKGNFPGRFSGRQFSNSRSEMNVSTLELGDSALYLCASSLGARPEAFFGQGTRLTVV.

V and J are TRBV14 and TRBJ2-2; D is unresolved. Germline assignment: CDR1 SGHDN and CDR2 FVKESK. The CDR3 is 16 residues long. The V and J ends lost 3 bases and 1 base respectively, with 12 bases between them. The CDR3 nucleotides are TGTGCCAGCAGCCAGGGCCGGATACTGAACACCGGGGAGCTGTTTTTT. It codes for CASSQGRILNTGELFF.

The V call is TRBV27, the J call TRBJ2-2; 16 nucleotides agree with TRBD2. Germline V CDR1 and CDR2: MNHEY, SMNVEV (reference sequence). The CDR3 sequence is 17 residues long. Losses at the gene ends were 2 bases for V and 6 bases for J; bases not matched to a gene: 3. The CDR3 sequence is CASSLAGLAGGPGELFF. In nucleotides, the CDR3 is TGTGCCAGCAGTTTAGCGGGACTAGCGGGAGGGCCCGGGGAGCTGTTTTTT.

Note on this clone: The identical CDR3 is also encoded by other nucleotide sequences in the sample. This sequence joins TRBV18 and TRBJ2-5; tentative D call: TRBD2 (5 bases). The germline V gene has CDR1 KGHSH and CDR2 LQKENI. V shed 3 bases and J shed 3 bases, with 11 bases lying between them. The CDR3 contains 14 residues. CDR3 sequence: CASSPGGGEETQYF. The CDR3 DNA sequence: TGTGCCAGCTCACCTGGAGGCGGTGAAGAGACCCAGTACTTC.

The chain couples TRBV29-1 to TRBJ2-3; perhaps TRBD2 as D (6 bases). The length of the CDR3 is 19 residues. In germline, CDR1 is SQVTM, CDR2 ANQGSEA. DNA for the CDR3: TGCAGTGCGAGGGCCCGACCTCGGAGGAGGGTCTCTCCCACAGATACGCAGTATTTT. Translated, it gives CSARARPRRRVSPTDTQYF.

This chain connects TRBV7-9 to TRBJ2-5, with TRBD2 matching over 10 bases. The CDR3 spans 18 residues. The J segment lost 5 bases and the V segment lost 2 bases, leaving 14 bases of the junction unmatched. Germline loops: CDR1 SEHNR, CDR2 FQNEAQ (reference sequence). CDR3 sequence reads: CASSLPSWSGGASETQYF. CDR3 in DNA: TGTGCCAGCAGCTTACCTTCCTGGAGCGGGGGGGCCAGTGAGACCCAGTACTTC.

CDR3 DNA sequence: TGTGCCAGCAGACCCTACGCGACTGGAGGCGGCGGTAATTCACCCCTCCACTTT. Its protein product is CASRPYATGGGGNSPLHF. The chain recombines TRBV25-1 with TRBJ1-6; no definite D call. The CDR3 covers 18 residues. The germline V and J ends were trimmed by 6 bases and 6 bases, with 24 bases remaining between them. Germline V gene sequence: CDR1 MGHDK, CDR2 SYGVNS.

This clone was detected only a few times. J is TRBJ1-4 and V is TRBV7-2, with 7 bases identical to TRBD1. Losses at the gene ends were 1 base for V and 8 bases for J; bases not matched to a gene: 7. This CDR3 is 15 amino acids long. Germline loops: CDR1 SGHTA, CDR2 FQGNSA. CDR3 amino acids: CASSLGYRGEEKLFF. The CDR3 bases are TGTGCCAGCAGCTTAGGGTACAGGGGTGAGGAAAAACTGTTTTTT.

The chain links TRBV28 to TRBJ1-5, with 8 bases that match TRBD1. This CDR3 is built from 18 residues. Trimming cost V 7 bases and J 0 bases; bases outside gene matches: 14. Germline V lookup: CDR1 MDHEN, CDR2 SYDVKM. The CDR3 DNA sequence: TGTGCCAGCACCCTCAGGGGGCGCTCATGGAATAGCAATCAGCCCCAGCATTTT. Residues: CASTLRGRSWNSNQPQHF.

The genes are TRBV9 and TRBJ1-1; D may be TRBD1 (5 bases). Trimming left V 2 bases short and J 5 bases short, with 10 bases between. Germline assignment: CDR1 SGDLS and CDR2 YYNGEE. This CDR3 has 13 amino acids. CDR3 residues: CASSVRVGTEAFF. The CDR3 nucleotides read TGTGCCAGCAGCGTCAGGGTAGGGACTGAAGCTTTCTTT.